The 28 T cell receptor beta chains in this list originate from one sample, sequenced in a study of T cell responses to AZD1222 COVID-19 vaccine. Clones were sequenced by immunoSEQ multiplex PCR, and TCRdb holds only the in-frame ones, with some missing. The sample lists under 150,000 clones, 89% occurring once. The material sequenced was peripheral blood, taken 28 days after the second AZD1222 dose. The receptors come from an adult who received the AZD1222 COVID-19 vaccine.

J is TRBJ1-1 and V is TRBV7-9, with D maybe TRBD1 (5 bases). The CDR3 contains 14 residues. The V and J ends lost 2 bases and 2 bases respectively, with 9 bases between them. Per the germline V gene, CDR1 is SEHNR and CDR2 is FQNEAQ (reference sequence). CDR3 sequence: CASSLITGNTEAFF. The DNA of the CDR3 is TGTGCCAGCAGCTTAATTACAGGTAACACTGAAGCTTTCTTT.

The V call is TRBV10-3, the J call TRBJ2-3; 9 nucleotides align to TRBD1. CDR3 length equals 14 residues. From germline, CDR1 is ENHRY and CDR2 SYGVKD. Unmatched junction bases numbered 5, after V lost 10 bases and J lost 0 bases. The CDR3 DNA follows: TGTGCCACCACCGGGACAGGGAGCACAGATACGCAGTATTTT. Its translation is CATTGTGSTDTQYF.

This chain links TRBV4-3 with TRBJ2-2; TRBD1 aligns across 7 bases. CDR1 and CDR2 (germline): LGHNA, YSLEER. Trimming took 4 bases from V and 4 from J; bases not matched to a gene: 9. The CDR3 contains 16 residues. This CDR3 is CASSPGTEFFTGELFF. CDR3 sequence (DNA): TGCGCCAGCAGCCCTGGGACAGAGTTTTTCACCGGGGAGCTGTTTTTT.

This sequence joins TRBV18 and TRBJ1-1, with 7 bases fitting TRBD1. V trimming: 6 bases; J trimming: 0 bases; junction bases outside the gene matches: 7. Germline V gene lookup returns CDR1 KGHSH and CDR2 LQKENI. The length of the CDR3 is 15 residues. In DNA form, the CDR3 reads TGTGCCAGCTCGCCTAGACAGGGAATGAACACTGAAGCTTTCTTT. Protein: CASSPRQGMNTEAFF.

The rearrangement uses TRBV7-8 and TRBJ2-5; 7 bases are shared with TRBD1. CDR3 length: 14 amino acids. In germline, CDR1 is SGHVS, CDR2 FQNEAQ. Trimming removed 5 bases from V and 3 bases from J; junction bases left unmatched: 6. CDR3 in amino acids: CASSLRDSKETQYF. Here the CDR3 DNA reads TGTGCCAGCAGCCTGAGGGACAGCAAAGAGACCCAGTACTTC. Combining the CDR3 with reference TRBV7-8 and TRBJ2-5 gives the whole variable domain GAGVSQSPRYKVAKRGQDVALRCDPISGHVSLFWYQQALGQGPEFLTYFQNEAQLDKSGLPSDRFFAERPEGSVSTLKIQRTQQEDSAVYLCASSLRDSKETQYFGPGTRLLVL.

The chain employs TRBV4-3 and TRBJ1-3, with 7 bases identical to TRBD1. Trimming cost V 0 bases and J 0 bases; bases outside gene matches: 5. Germline CDR1 reads LGHNA; CDR2 reads YSLEER. CDR3 length equals 17 residues. The CDR3 coding sequence is TGCGCCAGCAGCCAAGATCATGGGACAGCCTCTGGAAACACCATATATTTT. Translating gives CASSQDHGTASGNTIYF.

This chain uses TRBV5-1 with TRBJ1-2; no reliable D call. Germline CDR1 SGHRS, CDR2 YFSETQ. V was shortened by 6 bases and J by 2 bases, with 14 bases between the two germline ends. CDR3 length: 14 amino acids. The CDR3 reads CASTENPMNYGYTF. The DNA for the CDR3 is TGCGCCAGCACTGAAAATCCCATGAACTATGGCTACACCTTC.

The V and J genes are TRBV27 and TRBJ2-5; D is uncertain. V was cut by 0 bases and J by 1 base, with 3 bases left in between. Germline CDR1 MNHEY, CDR2 SMNVEV (reference sequence). CDR3 size: 13 residues. CDR3 sequence reads: CASSLSTQETQYF. In DNA, the CDR3 is TGTGCCAGCAGTTTATCGACCCAAGAGACCCAGTACTTC.

The rearrangement uses TRBV12-2 and TRBJ1-6. TRBV12-2 is shown as a pseudogene. The CDR3 is made up of 16 amino acids. Written as DNA, the CDR3 is TGTGCAAGTCGCTCGCAAGCACCGGGGAATGATTCACCCCTCCACTTT. Its protein is CASRSQAPGNDSPLHF.

The chain has TRBV27 and TRBJ2-2, with D perhaps TRBD2 (6 bases). Between the trimmed V and J ends, which lost 6 bases and 0 bases, there was a span of 14 bases. The CDR3 runs 16 residues. Germline assignment: CDR1 MNHEY and CDR2 SMNVEV (reference sequence). Written as DNA, the CDR3 is TGTGCCAGCAGAGGAGGGGTCTCCGCGAACACCGGGGAGCTGTTTTTT. Translating gives CASRGGVSANTGELFF.

Note on this clone: Other DNA sequences in this sample translate to the same CDR3. The chain combines TRBV14 with TRBJ1-3, with unresolved D. The CDR3 extends over 15 amino acids. Germline CDR1 SGHDN, CDR2 FVKESK. With 3 bases removed from V and 0 bases from J, the gap between germline ends came to 9 bases. The chain's CDR3 is CASSQAGSSGNTIYF. CDR3 nucleotide sequence: TGTGCCAGCAGCCAGGCCGGAAGCTCTGGAAACACCATATATTTT.

The V call is TRBV7-8, the J call TRBJ1-1; D is perhaps TRBD1 (5 bases). The CDR3 extends over 18 amino acids. Germline CDR1 reads SGHVS; CDR2 reads FQNEAQ. V was cut by 1 base and J by 1 base, with 19 bases left in between. The CDR3 sequence is CASSLVGTRSQGNTEAFF. The CDR3 nucleotides are TGTGCCAGCAGCTTAGTGGGTACGCGGTCCCAGGGGAACACTGAAGCTTTCTTT.

The chain uses TRBV2 and TRBJ1-5; possible D gene TRBD1, 5 bases. Germline V gene data show CDR1 as SNHLY and CDR2 as FYNNEI. CDR3 size: 14 residues. With 8 bases removed from V and 4 bases from J, the gap between germline ends came to 15 bases. CDR3 amino acids: CASERGAGNQPQHF. The CDR3 region has the DNA TGTGCCAGCGAGAGGGGCGCGGGGAATCAGCCCCAGCATTTT.

The V and J genes are TRBV7-8 and TRBJ1-6; a possible D gene is TRBD1 (6 bases). V lost 5 bases and J 8 bases, leaving 13 bases between the germline ends. CDR3 length: 14 amino acids. Germline CDR1 and CDR2: SGHVS and FQNEAQ. CDR3 loop: CASSQQGTHSPLHF. The CDR3 bases are TGTGCCAGCAGCCAGCAGGGGACTCATTCACCCCTCCACTTT.

For this clone: Other DNA sequences from this sample encode an identical CDR3 as well. This chain uses TRBV3-1 (or the pseudogene TRBV3-2) with TRBJ2-1; D remains unclear. From germline, CDR1 is LGHDT and CDR2 YNNKEL (reference sequence). V was pared by 3 bases and J by 2 bases, with 5 bases between. CDR3 length equals 13 residues. This CDR3 reads CASSQGAYNEQFF. CDR3 DNA sequence: TGTGCCAGCAGCCAGGGCGCCTACAATGAGCAGTTCTTC.

The chain couples TRBV6-5 to TRBJ1-1; 8 nucleotides align to TRBD1. This CDR3 region has 13 residues. J was trimmed by 8 bases and V by 6 bases; bases with no gene match: 8. Looked up from germline, CDR1 is MNHEY and CDR2 is SVGAGI. The CDR3 DNA sequence: TGTGCCAGCAGCTCAGGGGGCGCAGGAGAAGCTTTCTTT. Its protein is CASSSGGAGEAFF.

As regards this clone: The junction differs from germline at one of its ends, possibly a read error. The chain carries TRBV7-7 and TRBJ1-1, with D unclear. CDR3 size: 13 residues. The V gene's germline CDR1 is SSHAT and CDR2 FNYEAQ (reference sequence). The CDR3 loop is CASSSTAYTEAFF. For the CDR3, the DNA is TGTGCTAGCAGCTCGACGGCTTACACTGAAGCTTTCTTT.

This chain connects TRBV6-5 to TRBJ2-3; 9 bases line up with TRBD2. Germline values: CDR1 MNHEY, CDR2 SVGAGI. The CDR3 consists of 13 residues. CDR3 residues: CAGGLAGTDTQYF. The CDR3 DNA reads as TGTGCAGGGGGACTAGCTGGGACAGATACGCAGTATTTT.

This CDR3 is CAGGKEGNQPQHF. As DNA, the CDR3 is TGTGCCGGGGGTAAGGAGGGCAATCAGCCCCAGCATTTT. The J gene is TRBJ1-5, the V gene TRBV7-8; D is perhaps TRBD1 (5 bases). CDR1 is SGHVS and CDR2 is FQNEAQ in the germline V gene. Trimming left V 11 bases short and J 2 bases short, with 13 bases between. The CDR3 spans 13 residues. Filled out from reference TRBV7-8 and TRBJ1-5, the complete variable domain reads GAGVSQSPRYKVAKRGQDVALRCDPISGHVSLFWYQQALGQGPEFLTYFQNEAQLDKSGLPSDRFFAERPEGSVSTLKIQRTQQEDSAVYLCAGGKEGNQPQHFGDGTRLSIL.

The chain joins TRBV7-9 to TRBJ2-1; D uncertain. Germline CDR1 and CDR2: SEHNR and FQNEAQ (reference sequence). There are 11 residues in the CDR3. V was clipped by 3 bases and J by 7 bases, with 4 bases between them. The CDR3 protein is CASSFGNEQFF. CDR3 coding DNA: TGTGCCAGCAGCTTCGGGAATGAGCAGTTCTTC.

The chain combines TRBV19 with TRBJ2-2; 9 bases match TRBD2. This CDR3 has 16 amino acids. The V and J ends lost 4 bases and 1 base, in that order; junction bases with no gene match: 4. The germline CDR1 and CDR2 sequences are LNHDA and SQIVND (reference sequence). CDR3 loop: CASSKLAGLNTGELFF. The CDR3 DNA sequence: TGTGCCAGTAGTAAACTAGCGGGCCTGAACACCGGGGAGCTGTTTTTT.

The CDR3 is CASSYSGSYGYTF. The CDR3, as DNA: TGTGCCAGCAGTTACTCGGGATCCTATGGCTACACCTTC. The V call is TRBV6-5, the J call TRBJ1-2; D gene uncertain. Between the trimmed V and J ends, which lost 0 bases and 4 bases, there was a span of 6 bases. The germline CDR1 and CDR2 sequences are MNHEY and SVGAGI. The CDR3 has 13 residues.

This chain links TRBV20-1 with TRBJ2-2, with no clear D. The CDR3 is made up of 15 amino acids. Germline lookup yields CDR1 DFQATT and CDR2 SNEGSKA (reference sequence). Trimming pared 3 bases from V and 4 bases from J, leaving 15 bases between. The CDR3 sequence: CSASPVGPGTGELFF. Here the CDR3 DNA reads TGCAGTGCTAGTCCCGTAGGGCCCGGCACCGGGGAGCTGTTTTTT.

V is TRBV4-3 and J is TRBJ2-2; tentatively, D is TRBD1 or TRBD2 (6 bases each). The CDR3 extends over 16 amino acids. V lost 0 bases to trimming and J lost 5 bases, with 13 bases between them. Germline V gene lookup returns CDR1 LGHNA and CDR2 YSLEER. The CDR3 region is CASSQEGGGMTGELFF. CDR3 DNA: TGCGCCAGCAGCCAAGAAGGAGGGGGAATGACCGGGGAGCTGTTTTTT.

The chain joins TRBV27 to TRBJ1-2, with D possibly being TRBD1 (6 bases). This CDR3 region has 16 residues. The V gene lost 2 bases and the J gene lost 5 bases, with 18 bases spanning the gap. Germline CDR1 is MNHEY and CDR2 is SMNVEV (reference sequence). The CDR3 region is CASSLLLGQSTYGYTF. The CDR3 DNA reads TGTGCCAGCAGTTTACTCCTAGGACAGTCGACTTATGGCTACACCTTC.

Notes on this clone: Other nucleotide sequences from this sample produce the same CDR3. The V and J genes are TRBV2 and TRBJ1-5; no definite D call. The length of the CDR3 is 13 residues. Germline V gene sequence: CDR1 SNHLY, CDR2 FYNNEI. Between the trimmed V and J ends, which lost 8 bases and 0 bases, there was a span of 8 bases. CDR3 sequence reads: CASRRDSNQPQHF. The CDR3 region has the DNA TGTGCCAGCCGGAGAGATAGCAATCAGCCCCAGCATTTT. The whole variable domain, filled in from reference TRBV2 and TRBJ1-5, reads EPEVTQTPSHQVTQMGQEVILRCVPISNHLYFYWYRQILGQKVEFLVSFYNNEISEKSEIFDDQFSVERPDGSNFTLKIRSTKLEDSAMYFCASRRDSNQPQHFGDGTRLSIL.

The V gene is TRBV5-1, the J gene TRBJ1-2; D may be TRBD1 (6 bases). From germline, CDR1 is SGHRS and CDR2 YFSETQ. V was cut by 0 bases and J by 4 bases, with 16 bases left in between. This CDR3 has 16 amino acids. CDR3: CASSLVSGVGGYGYTF. Written as DNA, the CDR3 is TGCGCCAGCAGCTTGGTTTCAGGGGTTGGTGGCTATGGCTACACCTTC.

The sample holds a few counts of this clone. The chain joins TRBV7-3 to TRBJ2-3; D is possibly TRBD1 (7 bases). The germline V gene encodes CDR1 SGHTA and CDR2 FQGTGA. The CDR3 totals 14 residues. V was shortened by 4 bases and J by 0 bases, with 8 bases between the two germline ends. CDR3 DNA: TGTGCCAGCAGCTCAGGGGGGAGCACAGATACGCAGTATTTT. It yields the protein CASSSGGSTDTQYF. Using reference TRBV7-3 and TRBJ2-3 for the parts outside the CDR3, the full variable domain is GAGVSQTPSNKVTEKGKYVELRCDPISGHTALYWYRQSLGQGPEFLIYFQGTGAADDSGLPNDRFFAVRPEGSVSTLKIQRTERGDSAVYLCASSSGGSTDTQYFGPGTRLTVL.